One and the same sample provided the 23 T cell receptor beta chains below, sequenced in a study of T-cell reconstitution after alpha-beta-depleted transplantation in children. Unique molecular identifiers were incorporated during preparation of the TCRbeta library. TCRdb reprocessed the PCR reads via MiXCR and lists one record per CDR3 protein. Seen here are around 420,000 distinct CDR3 sequences, around 15% observed once, and the top ten hold 25% to 35%. The sample consisted of PBMCs, mostly from graft donor cells, taken 360 days after TCRalphabeta/CD19-depleted stem cell transplant. All receptors come from a boy in the first two years of life who had a stem cell transplant for Wiskott-Aldrich syndrome, so the T cells may come from the graft donor.

Notes on this clonotype: This clone may be a read error of a much larger clone one base away. J is TRBJ2-3 and V is TRBV5-5, with TRBD2 matching over 16 bases. The V segment lost 3 bases and the J segment 4 bases; nucleotides outside the gene matches: 2. The germline gives CDR1 SGHKS, CDR2 YYEKEE (reference sequence). The CDR3 has 16 amino acids. DNA of the CDR3: TGTGCCAGCAGCTGGGGACTAGCGGGAGGGTCAGATACGCAGTATTTT. Its translation is CASSWGLAGGSDTQYF.

This chain joins TRBV20-1 and TRBJ1-4; TRBD1 agrees at 11 bases. The V gene end was trimmed by 4 bases and the J gene end by 5 bases; junction bases not matched to a gene: 6. This CDR3 is 15 amino acids long. From germline, CDR1 is DFQATT and CDR2 SNEGSKA (reference sequence). The CDR3 protein is CSAMDRGPRNEKLFF. The CDR3 DNA sequence: TGCAGTGCTATGGACAGGGGGCCGAGAAATGAAAAACTGTTTTTT.

The sample holds many counts of this clonotype. The chain couples TRBV3-1 to TRBJ2-7; tentative D call: TRBD2 (6 bases). V lost 3 bases to trimming and J lost 2 bases, with 11 bases between them. The germline CDR1 and CDR2 sequences are LGHDT and YNNKEL (reference sequence). The CDR3 has 14 amino acids. In nucleotides, the CDR3 is TGTGCCAGCAGCCATCGGGACTTGACCTACGAGCAGTACTTC. This gives the protein CASSHRDLTYEQYF.

J is TRBJ2-7 and V is TRBV3-1; 12 bases line up with TRBD2. Germline V CDR1 and CDR2: LGHDT, YNNKEL (reference sequence). The J segment lost 4 bases and the V segment lost 3 bases, leaving 1 base of the junction unmatched. The CDR3 sequence is 14 residues long. Written as DNA, the CDR3 is TGTGCCAGCAGCCAGACTAGCGGGAGTTACGAGCAGTACTTC. It is translated as CASSQTSGSYEQYF.

This clonotype was seen a handful of times. The V call is TRBV7-9, the J call TRBJ1-1; D unresolved. V lost 2 bases, J lost 3 bases, and 7 bases lay in between. This CDR3 has 13 residues. The V gene's germline CDR1 is SEHNR and CDR2 FQNEAQ (reference sequence). This CDR3 reads CASSLKDHTEAFF. The CDR3 DNA reads as TGTGCCAGCAGCTTAAAGGATCACACTGAAGCTTTCTTT.

This sequence joins TRBV5-1 and TRBJ2-1; D gene ambiguous. V lost 2 bases to trimming and J lost 5 bases, with 5 bases between them. Germline CDR1 SGHRS, CDR2 YFSETQ. The CDR3 covers 12 residues. CDR3 protein: CASSFANNEQFF. For the CDR3, the DNA is TGCGCCAGCAGCTTCGCGAACAATGAGCAGTTCTTC.

The chain links TRBV25-1 to TRBJ2-1; D is possibly TRBD2 (6 bases). Germline loops: CDR1 MGHDK, CDR2 SYGVNS. This CDR3 is 19 amino acids long. Trimming took off 0 bases at V and 8 bases at J, with 26 bases between the two ends. CDR3 nucleotides: TGTGCCAGCAGTGAATATCGGCAGGGCCTCACCCAAAGGAGGGATGAGCAGTTCTTC. Translating gives CASSEYRQGLTQRRDEQFF.

In this sample, this clonotype turned up a few times. This rearrangement joins TRBV5-1 to TRBJ2-2, with TRBD1 as a possible D gene (6 bases). CDR1 and CDR2 from the germline V gene are SGHRS and YFSETQ. The CDR3 consists of 15 residues. Trimming removed 0 bases at V and 1 base at J, with 7 bases between. The CDR3 DNA is TGCGCCAGCAGCTTGGCCAGGGGGAACACCGGGGAGCTGTTTTTT. Protein product: CASSLARGNTGELFF.

In this sample, this clonotype turned up a few times. The rearrangement joins TRBV5-1 to TRBJ2-7; a possible D gene is TRBD1 (5 bases). The CDR3 is 15 residues long. Germline V gives CDR1 SGHRS, CDR2 YFSETQ. Trimming left V 4 bases short and J 0 bases short, with 14 bases between. The CDR3 is CASSPRVPSSYEQYF. DNA of the CDR3: TGCGCCAGCAGCCCCAGGGTCCCTAGCTCCTACGAGCAGTACTTC.

The rearrangement joins TRBV12-3 or TRBV12-4 to TRBJ1-4, with 7 bases aligning to TRBD1. The J segment lost 4 bases and the V segment lost 0 bases, leaving 8 bases of the junction unmatched. This CDR3 contains 17 residues. CDR3 region: CASSLARWTGVNEKLFF. Written as DNA, the CDR3 is TGTGCCAGCAGTTTAGCGCGATGGACAGGAGTTAATGAAAAACTGTTTTTT.

This clonotype showed up just a few times. The chain combines TRBV7-9 with TRBJ2-7; 7 nucleotides agree with TRBD2. J gave up 2 bases and V 6 bases, and 7 bases lay outside the gene matches. Germline CDR1 reads SEHNR; CDR2 reads FQNEAQ (reference sequence). The CDR3 length is 14 residues. The CDR3 sequence is CASRMTSPTYEQYF. The CDR3 DNA is TGTGCCAGCAGGATGACTAGCCCGACCTACGAGCAGTACTTC.

The J gene is TRBJ2-1, the V gene TRBV10-3; 12 bases fit TRBD2. V dropped 2 bases and J dropped 0; count of bases not matched to a gene: 11. The CDR3 has 20 residues. CDR1 and CDR2 (germline): ENHRY, SYGVKD. The CDR3 DNA sequence: TGTGCCATCAGTGAGGGGAGGGCTAGCGGGGGGGCTAGCTCCTACAATGAGCAGTTCTTC. Its protein product is CAISEGRASGGASSYNEQFF.

In its sample, this clonotype was seen many times. The gene calls are TRBV5-6 and TRBJ2-6, with 7 bases that match TRBD1. The CDR3 totals 18 residues. In germline, CDR1 is SGHDT, CDR2 YYEEEE. J gave up 0 bases and V 1 base, and 7 bases lay outside the gene matches. The CDR3 DNA sequence: TGTGCCAGCAGCTTGCTTACCGGGACAGTCTCTGGGGCCAACGTCCTGACTTTC. Translation gives CASSLLTGTVSGANVLTF.

This clonotype has a handful of counts. This chain joins TRBV12-3 or TRBV12-4 and TRBJ2-3; TRBD2 aligns across 10 bases. V was clipped by 3 bases and J by 5 bases; unmatched bases: 8. The CDR3 length is 16 residues. CDR3 sequence reads: CASSFRGAGGQDTQYF. CDR3 DNA sequence: TGTGCCAGCAGTTTCAGGGGAGCGGGAGGGCAAGATACGCAGTATTTT.

This clonotype was detected ten times or more. This CDR3 is missing its conserved last phenylalanine or tryptophan, likely due to a read error. It is unclear where the CDR3 begins or ends on the DNA, so no DNA is shown, and the CDR3 is as TCRdb lists it. V gene TRBV7-9 combines with J gene TRBJ2-7. Germline V gives CDR1 SEHNR, CDR2 FQNEAQ (reference sequence). Inclusive of both ends, the CDR3 amounts to 8 amino acids. CDR3 region: CASSPTEL.

CDR3 coding DNA: TGTGCCAGCAGTACGACCGACAGGGCCTACGAGCAGTACTTC. Amino acid sequence: CASSTTDRAYEQYF. The chain joins TRBV7-8 to TRBJ2-7; 7 bases match TRBD1. V shed 6 bases and J 2 bases; nucleotides not matched to a gene: 7. Germline CDR1 is SGHVS and CDR2 is FQNEAQ. This CDR3 region has 14 residues.

This chain connects TRBV5-1 to TRBJ2-1; 16 bases line up with TRBD2. In germline, CDR1 is SGHRS, CDR2 YFSETQ. The CDR3 extends over 16 amino acids. V lost 2 bases to trimming and J lost 8 bases; unmatched junction nucleotides: 4. The CDR3 reads CASSLGTSGGAHEQFF. In nucleotides, the CDR3 is TGCGCCAGCAGCTTAGGGACTAGCGGGGGGGCCCATGAGCAGTTCTTC.

The V and J genes are TRBV20-1 and TRBJ1-2; 8 bases map to TRBD1. Unmatched junction bases numbered 4, after V lost 6 bases and J lost 4 bases. This CDR3 comprises 12 residues. From germline, CDR1 is DFQATT and CDR2 SNEGSKA (reference sequence). CDR3 DNA sequence: TGCAGTGCCAGGACAGGGATCTATGGCTACACCTTC. It codes for CSARTGIYGYTF.

J is TRBJ2-1 and V is TRBV24-1, with 13 bases matching TRBD2. The CDR3 runs 13 residues. The V segment lost 9 bases and the J segment 7 bases; nucleotides outside the gene matches: 2. Germline V lookup: CDR1 KGHDR, CDR2 SFDVKD. Here the CDR3 DNA reads TGTGCCACCGGACTAGCGGGAGTAAATGAGCAGTTCTTC. Encoded protein: CATGLAGVNEQFF.

This chain connects TRBV7-9 to TRBJ2-7; 10 nucleotides line up with TRBD1. V lost 5 bases to trimming and J lost 4 bases; unmatched junction nucleotides: 5. Germline-derived CDR1 and CDR2 are SEHNR and FQNEAQ (reference sequence). This CDR3 contains 14 residues. CDR3 nucleotides: TGTGCCAGCAGCCGGGACAGGGGCAGGTACGAGCAGTACTTC. It translates to CASSRDRGRYEQYF. Drawing the rest from reference TRBV7-9 and TRBJ2-7, the complete variable domain is DTGVSQNPRHKITKRGQNVTFRCDPISEHNRLYWYRQTLGQGPEFLTYFQNEAQLEKSRLLSDRFSAERPKGSFSTLEIQRTEQGDSAMYLCASSRDRGRYEQYFGPGTRLTVT.

This clonotype showed up just a few times. This rearrangement joins TRBV4-2 to TRBJ2-6; possibly TRBD1 for D (5 bases). The length of the CDR3 is 17 residues. Germline assignment: CDR1 LGHNA and CDR2 YNFKEQ. Trimming removed 4 bases at V and 4 bases at J, with 17 bases between. CDR3: CASSRPLNYRGANVLTF. In nucleotides, the CDR3 is TGTGCCAGCAGCCGCCCCCTAAACTACAGGGGGGCCAACGTCCTGACTTTC.

The sample holds a few counts of this clonotype. This chain joins TRBV5-5 and TRBJ2-3; 10 bases agree with TRBD1. Germline V gene lookup returns CDR1 SGHKS and CDR2 YYEKEE (reference sequence). V shed 0 bases, J shed 4 bases, and the junction held 2 bases outside the gene matches. The CDR3 totals 15 residues. CDR3 DNA sequence: TGTGCCAGCAGCTTGGTCGGGACAGGGGCAGATACGCAGTATTTT. It yields the protein CASSLVGTGADTQYF.

J is TRBJ2-3 and V is TRBV3-1; weak D call: TRBD2 (6 bases). This CDR3 is 16 amino acids long. Trimming cost V 0 bases and J 7 bases, with 17 bases left between them. Germline lookup yields CDR1 LGHDT and CDR2 YNNKEL (reference sequence). CDR3 sequence (DNA): TGTGCCAGCAGCCAAGATTGGGGACTGGCGGGGAATACGCAGTATTTT. The encoded protein is CASSQDWGLAGNTQYF.